These T cell receptor beta chains were read from a single sample in a study of T cell repertoires in cytomegalovirus infection. In TCRdb, the reads were re-called with MiXCR into one record per CDR3 protein. The sample consists of some 800,000 distinct CDR3 sequences, approximately 32% of them appearing once. No antigen has been assigned to these receptors. The sample consisted of cultured CD8+ T cells from PBMCs, taken from culture after CMV antigen stimulation. These receptors all stem from a human donor in good health (CMV status not recorded). Some clones in this sample may be carry-over from other donors' samples. The CDR3 runs from the conserved cysteine through the conserved F or W. The D gene is left open where the match is weak. Clone size is shown for a subset of rows, as once, few, many or a class of expanded clone.

clone size | J gene | D gene | V gene | CDR3 DNA | CDR3 protein
- | TRBJ2-7 | - | TRBV20-1 | TGCAGTGCTAGAGATACTACTTCCTACGAGCAGTACTTC | CSARDTTSYEQYF
- | TRBJ1-2 | - | TRBV6-1 | TGTGCCAGCAGTTCCCCGGAAAGCAGAGCCAGCTATGGCTACACCTTC | CASSSPESRASYGYTF
- | TRBJ1-2 | - | TRBV6-6 | TGTGCCAGCTCTTTCCCTCGGGAGGACGGGAACTATGGCTACACCTTC | CASSFPREDGNYGYTF
few | TRBJ1-2 | - | TRBV12-3/TRBV12-4 | TGTGCCAGCAGCGATCCCCCCCGAGGCTACACCTTC | CASSDPPRGYTF
- | TRBJ2-5 | TRBD2 | TRBV20-1 | TGCAGTGCTAGAGAGCTAGCGGGGATCCAAGAGACCCAGTACTTC | CSARELAGIQETQYF
many | TRBJ2-7 | - | TRBV7-9 | TGTGCCAGCAGCTTAGTGGCAGGGAACTACGAGCAGTACTTC | CASSLVAGNYEQYF
few | TRBJ2-1 | - | TRBV2 | TGTGCCAGCAGTGGGTTACAAAAAAACAATGAGCAGTTCTTC | CASSGLQKNNEQFF
few | TRBJ2-7 | - | TRBV7-8 | TGTGCCACAGGGTCGGGCTCCTACGAGCAGTACTTC | CATGSGSYEQYF
few | TRBJ1-1 | TRBD1 | TRBV10-3 | TGTGCCATCAGTAGCTCGGGGAGACAGGGGAACACTGAAGCTTTCTTT | CAISSSGRQGNTEAFF
few | TRBJ1-6 | - | TRBV19 | TGTGCCAGTAGTATGTGGACTCCCATGGCCCTCCACTTT | CASSMWTPMALHF
- | TRBJ2-5 | TRBD1 | TRBV12-3/TRBV12-4 | TGTGCCAGCAGTTTAGGACAGGGGTATGGCGAGACCCAGTACTTC | CASSLGQGYGETQYF
many | TRBJ2-7 | TRBD2 | TRBV7-9 | TGTGCCAGCAGCTCCACGGGAGGGTACTCCTACGAGCAGTACTTC | CASSSTGGYSYEQYF
- | TRBJ1-2 | - | TRBV15 | TGTGCCACCAGCGACGGACAGAACTATGGCTACACCTTC | CATSDGQNYGYTF
once | TRBJ2-1 | TRBD2 | TRBV4-1 | TGCGCCAGCAGCCAAAGCGGGGGTTACAATGAGCAGTTCTTC | CASSQSGGYNEQFF
- | TRBJ2-1 | - | TRBV19 | TGTGCCAGTAGTAGACCGGGGGGCCTCAATGAGCAGTTCTTC | CASSRPGGLNEQFF
- | TRBJ1-1 | - | TRBV2 | TGTGCCAGCAGTTTCAAGGACGGACTGAACACTGAAGCTTTCTTT | CASSFKDGLNTEAFF
many | TRBJ2-7 | TRBD1 | TRBV7-9 | TGTGCCAGCAGCTTATCAAGGACAGGGGACGACGAGCAGTACTTC | CASSLSRTGDDEQYF
few | TRBJ1-1 | TRBD1 | TRBV19 | TGTGCCAGCAAGACAGGGTTGGCTGAAGCTTTCTTT | CASKTGLAEAFF
few | TRBJ2-5 | - | TRBV7-8 | TGTGCCAGCAGCTTAAAGGGGGAGACCCAGTACTTC | CASSLKGETQYF
few | TRBJ2-5 | TRBD1 | TRBV27 | TGTGCCAGCAGTTTATGGGGACAGCCCCAAGAGACCCAGTACTTC | CASSLWGQPQETQYF
- | TRBJ2-7 | - | TRBV12-3/TRBV12-4 | TGTGCCAGCAGTTTAGCGGTAGGGGGGCTGGGATACGAGCAGTACTTC | CASSLAVGGLGYEQYF
- | TRBJ1-4 | TRBD1 | TRBV6-1 | TGTGCCAGCAGTGAAGCTAGGACAGGGGCTGCAACTAATGAAAAACTGTTTTTT | CASSEARTGAATNEKLFF